This T cell receptor (beta chain) was sequenced during a study of T-cell reconstitution after alpha-beta-depleted transplantation in children. There are 14 residues in the CDR3. Trimming shortened V by 0 bases and J by 6 bases, and 9 bases separated the two germline ends. CDR1 is SGHRS and CDR2 is YFSETQ in the germline V gene. This clonotype was found many times. TCRbeta library preparation incorporated unique molecular identifiers. TCRdb processed the PCR reads anew with MiXCR; each CDR3 protein has one entry. Of roughly 180,000 distinct CDR3 sequences listed, approximately 14% were seen once; the top ten hold 13%.

The rearrangement links TRBV5-1 to TRBJ2-2; tentative D call: TRBD2 (6 bases). Sequences were derived from PBMCs from the stem cell graft donor, sampled from the stem cell graft. The TCR originated in a human donor who donated a stem cell graft to a child with acute lymphoblastic leukemia. CDR3 DNA sequence: TGCGCCAGCAGCTTGGCGGGGGATCCCGGGGAGCTGTTTTTT. Its translation is CASSLAGDPGELFF.